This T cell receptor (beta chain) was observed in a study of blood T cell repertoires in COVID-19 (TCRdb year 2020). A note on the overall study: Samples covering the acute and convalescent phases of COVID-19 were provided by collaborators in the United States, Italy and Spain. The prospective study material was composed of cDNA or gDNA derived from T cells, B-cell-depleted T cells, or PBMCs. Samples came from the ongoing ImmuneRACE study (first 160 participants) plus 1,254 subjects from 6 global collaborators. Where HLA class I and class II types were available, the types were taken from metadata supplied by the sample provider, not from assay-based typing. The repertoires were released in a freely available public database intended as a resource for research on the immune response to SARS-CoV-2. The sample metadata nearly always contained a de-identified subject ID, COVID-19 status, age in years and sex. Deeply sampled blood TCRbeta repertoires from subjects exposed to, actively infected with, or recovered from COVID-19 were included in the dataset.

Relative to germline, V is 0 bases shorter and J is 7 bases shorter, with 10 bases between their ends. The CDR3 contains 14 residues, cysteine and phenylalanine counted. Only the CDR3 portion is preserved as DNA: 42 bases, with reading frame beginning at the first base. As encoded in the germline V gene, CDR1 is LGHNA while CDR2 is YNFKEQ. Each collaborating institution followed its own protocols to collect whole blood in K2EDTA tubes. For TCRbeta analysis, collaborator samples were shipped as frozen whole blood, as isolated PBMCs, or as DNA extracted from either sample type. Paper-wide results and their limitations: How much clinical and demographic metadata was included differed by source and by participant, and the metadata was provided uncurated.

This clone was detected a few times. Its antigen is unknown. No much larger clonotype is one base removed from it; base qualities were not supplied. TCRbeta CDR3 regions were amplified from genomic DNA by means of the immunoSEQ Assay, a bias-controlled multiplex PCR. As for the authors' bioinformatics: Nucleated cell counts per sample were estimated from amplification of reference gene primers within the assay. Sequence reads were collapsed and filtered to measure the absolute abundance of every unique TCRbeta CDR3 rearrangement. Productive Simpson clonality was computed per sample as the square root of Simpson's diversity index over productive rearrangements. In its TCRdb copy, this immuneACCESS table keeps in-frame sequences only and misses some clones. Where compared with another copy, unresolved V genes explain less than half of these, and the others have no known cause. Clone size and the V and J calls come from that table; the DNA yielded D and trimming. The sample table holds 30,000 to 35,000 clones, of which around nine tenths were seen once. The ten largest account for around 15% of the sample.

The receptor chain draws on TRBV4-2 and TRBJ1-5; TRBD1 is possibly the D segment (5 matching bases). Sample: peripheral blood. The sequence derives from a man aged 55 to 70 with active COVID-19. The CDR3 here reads CASSQDWGSQPQHF. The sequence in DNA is TGTGCCAGCAGCCAAGATTGGGGCAGCCAGCCCCAGCATTTT.